This paragraph reports one T cell receptor beta chain. The antigen remains undetermined. V shed 5 bases, J shed 3 bases, and the junction held 7 bases outside the gene matches. The CDR3 covers 15 residues. Germline lookup yields CDR1 SGHTA and CDR2 FQGNSA. This sample is part of a study of shared clonotypes between healthy human individuals. Overall study findings and caveats: It was the few donors that limited the genetic and exposure-history diversity represented.

The sequencing of unsorted PBMC DNA took place on ten immunoSEQ deep assay plates. Original data processing: Quality scores were absent from the junction-only immunoSEQ sequences, so filtering differed. Only in-frame clones appear in the TCRdb table, and some are missing; sequencing was by immunoSEQ multiplex PCR. The DNA was the basis for D and trimming; V, J and clone size are from that table. The table shows about 470,000 clones, with about four fifths occurring only once. Input material: PBMCs. The V and J genes are TRBV7-2 and TRBJ2-7, with 10 positions matching TRBD2. The TCR comes from a woman aged 40 to 49 in good health. Some clones in this sample may be carry-over from other donors' samples. The CDR3 nucleotides are TGTGCCAGCAGCGCAAGCACTAGCGGGATCTACGAGCAGTACTTC. Protein sequence: CASSASTSGIYEQYF. The variable domain in full, completed from reference TRBV7-2 and TRBJ2-7, reads GAGVSQSPSNKVTEKGKDVELRCDPISGHTALYWYRQSLGQGLEFLIYFQGNSAPDKSGLPSDRFSAERTGGSVSTLTIQRTQQEDSAVYLCASSASTSGIYEQYFGPGTRLTVT.